The next 21 T cell receptor beta chains were all read from a single sample in a study of graft-versus-host responses after intestinal transplantation. Sequencing used immunoSEQ multiplex PCR; TCRdb keeps in-frame clones, though not all of them. In the table there are over 20,000 clones, roughly 89% of which are singletons. The material was PBMCs, obtained just over 64 days after intestinal transplantation. The receptors here all came from a human patient who received an intestinal transplant, so some T cells may come from the graft donor.

The chain carries TRBV11-3 and TRBJ1-2; D gene uncertain. Trimming took off 5 bases at V and 2 bases at J, with 18 bases between the two ends. The CDR3 length is 16 residues. Germline V CDR1 and CDR2: SGHNT, YENEEA. CDR3 residues: CASSPGGWEPNYGYTF. CDR3 coding DNA: TGTGCCAGCAGCCCAGGAGGGTGGGAGCCGAACTATGGCTACACCTTC.

This clone came up once. The chain has TRBV5-5 and TRBJ2-1; tentative D call: TRBD1 (6 bases). Germline values: CDR1 SGHKS, CDR2 YYEKEE (reference sequence). With 2 bases removed from V and 5 bases from J, the gap between germline ends came to 11 bases. This CDR3 is 14 amino acids long. In nucleotides, the CDR3 is TGTGCCAGCAGCTTCTGGACAGTCGACAATGAGCAGTTCTTC. Translating it yields CASSFWTVDNEQFF.

CDR3 nucleotide sequence: TGTGCCAGTACCCTTTCGGAAGGGGGCTACGAGCAGTACTTC. Amino acid sequence: CASTLSEGGYEQYF. The rearrangement links TRBV18 to TRBJ2-7, with D possibly matching TRBD1 (6 bases). Trimming stripped 9 bases from V and 3 bases from J, with 18 bases between. This CDR3 is 14 amino acids long. Germline CDR1 and CDR2: KGHSH and LQKENI.

The chain carries TRBV7-9 and TRBJ2-1, with 8 nucleotides matching TRBD2. Unmatched junction bases numbered 9, after V lost 6 bases and J lost 2 bases. The CDR3 totals 16 residues. Germline V gene sequence: CDR1 SEHNR, CDR2 FQNEAQ (reference sequence). Here the CDR3 DNA reads TGTGCCAGCAGTTCAATAGCGGGGAAAACCTACAATGAGCAGTTCTTC. This sequence encodes CASSSIAGKTYNEQFF.

The chain uses TRBV6-5 and TRBJ1-5, with a weak D call TRBD1 (6 bases). Trimming took off 2 bases at V and 6 bases at J, with 11 bases between the two ends. Germline CDR1 MNHEY, CDR2 SVGAGI. The CDR3 spans 14 residues. The CDR3 DNA reads TGTGCCAGCAGTTACCACAGGGTGGGTCAGCCCCAGCATTTT. It codes for CASSYHRVGQPQHF.

The chain couples TRBV6-5 to TRBJ1-3; no reliable D call. The CDR3 totals 15 residues. Per the germline V gene, CDR1 is MNHEY and CDR2 is SVGAGI. Deletions cut 2 bases from V and 1 base from J, with 9 bases between. The CDR3 reads CASSYTGGSGNTIYF. For the CDR3, the DNA is TGTGCCAGCAGTTACACCGGTGGGTCTGGAAACACCATATATTTT.

The chain is built from TRBV4-2 and TRBJ2-1; 10 bases fit TRBD1. The CDR3 has 18 amino acids. Looked up from germline, CDR1 is LGHNA and CDR2 is YNFKEQ. The V segment lost 0 bases and the J segment 4 bases; nucleotides outside the gene matches: 9. The CDR3: CASSQDLWPGQGYNEQFF. In DNA, the CDR3 is TGTGCCAGCAGCCAAGATCTGTGGCCGGGACAGGGGTACAATGAGCAGTTCTTC.

The rearrangement joins TRBV15 to TRBJ2-1; 7 bases are shared with TRBD2. CDR3 length equals 18 residues. V shed 2 bases and J 5 bases; nucleotides not matched to a gene: 15. Germline V gene lookup returns CDR1 LNHNV and CDR2 YYDKDF (reference sequence). This CDR3 reads CATSRSTLGGTRDNEQFF. The CDR3 DNA is TGTGCCACCAGCAGATCCACCTTGGGGGGGACGAGAGACAATGAGCAGTTCTTC.

The chain couples TRBV9 to TRBJ2-3; D gene ambiguous. Germline V gene sequence: CDR1 SGDLS, CDR2 YYNGEE. The V end was cut by 0 bases, the J end by 0 bases, with 5 bases between. The CDR3 is 14 residues long. The DNA for the CDR3 is TGTGCCAGCAGCGTAGAGGACAGCACAGATACGCAGTATTTT. It codes for CASSVEDSTDTQYF.

This rearrangement joins TRBV9 to TRBJ2-3; TRBD2 agrees at 12 bases. This CDR3 spans 18 amino acids. The germline gives CDR1 SGDLS, CDR2 YYNGEE. The V segment lost 0 bases and the J segment 0 bases; nucleotides outside the gene matches: 5. The DNA of the CDR3 is TGTGCCAGCAGCGTAGGAACTAGCGGGGGGTTTAGCACAGATACGCAGTATTTT. Translated, it gives CASSVGTSGGFSTDTQYF.

This chain joins TRBV18 and TRBJ2-7; D gene uncertain. Germline assignment: CDR1 KGHSH and CDR2 LQKENI. V was cut by 3 bases and J by 7 bases, with 13 bases left in between. This CDR3 is 13 amino acids long. The CDR3 region has the DNA TGTGCCAGCTCACCGGACCCCTCGAGGGAGCAGTACTTC. Encoded protein: CASSPDPSREQYF.

A single count supports this clone. The chain links TRBV6-4 to TRBJ2-6; D unresolved. The CDR3 is 15 residues long. Looked up from germline, CDR1 is MRHNA and CDR2 is SNTAGT. The V end was cut by 2 bases, the J end by 1 base, with 6 bases between. CDR3 loop: CASSDPSSGANVLTF. For the CDR3, the DNA is TGTGCCAGCAGTGACCCGAGTTCTGGGGCCAACGTCCTGACTTTC.

V and J are TRBV25-1 and TRBJ1-4; no firm D call. The germline V and J ends were trimmed by 1 base and 6 bases, with 6 bases remaining between them. The CDR3 is 13 amino acids. The germline V gene has CDR1 MGHDK and CDR2 SYGVNS. Here the CDR3 reads CASSEFVDEKLFF. For the CDR3, the DNA is TGTGCCAGCAGTGAATTCGTAGATGAAAAACTGTTTTTT.

The CDR3: CASSPLVRDRYYNEQFF. The CDR3 DNA sequence: TGTGCCAGCAGCCCCCTGGTTAGGGACCGATACTACAATGAGCAGTTCTTC. The J gene is TRBJ2-1, the V gene TRBV5-6, with D perhaps given as TRBD1 or TRBD2 (5 bases each). The CDR3 contains 17 residues. The ends were cut back, 4 bases at V and 3 bases at J, with 20 bases in the middle. From germline, CDR1 is SGHDT and CDR2 YYEEEE.

This sequence joins TRBV6-1 and TRBJ2-1; 9 bases are shared with TRBD2. Unmatched junction bases numbered 8, after V lost 2 bases and J lost 6 bases. Per germline, CDR1 MNHNS and CDR2 SASEGT. The CDR3 is made up of 16 amino acids. CDR3 sequence reads: CASSELRGGFTNEQFF. As DNA, the CDR3 is TGTGCCAGCAGTGAATTGCGGGGGGGGTTCACCAATGAGCAGTTCTTC.

CDR3 protein: CASSLPTGLGYGYTF. DNA of the CDR3: TGTGCCAGCAGCCTACCGACAGGACTAGGCTATGGCTACACCTTC. This chain uses TRBV5-8 with TRBJ1-2, with a weak D call TRBD1 (6 bases). The CDR3 consists of 15 residues. V gave up 4 bases and J gave up 4 bases, with 17 bases separating them. Germline-derived CDR1 and CDR2 are SGHTS and YDEGEE.

The chain couples TRBV30 to TRBJ1-2; TRBD1 matches at 10 bases. Germline trimming cut 3 bases from V and 8 bases from J; bases unmatched to any gene: 12. Germline CDR1 and CDR2: GTSNPN and SVGIG (reference sequence). The CDR3 is 15 amino acids. The CDR3 region is CAWSTGQGVAEGYTF. The CDR3 DNA reads TGTGCCTGGAGCACAGGACAGGGGGTCGCGGAGGGCTACACCTTC.

J is TRBJ2-1 and V is TRBV19, with 9 bases matching TRBD2. The CDR3 extends over 14 amino acids. The J segment lost 1 base and the V segment lost 10 bases, leaving 5 bases of the junction unmatched. Germline assignment: CDR1 LNHDA and CDR2 SQIVND (reference sequence). CDR3 sequence reads: CATLSGGSYNEQFF. CDR3 bases: TGTGCCACCCTTAGCGGGGGATCCTACAATGAGCAGTTCTTC.

The chain couples TRBV30 to TRBJ2-5, with 7 bases aligning to TRBD1. This CDR3 contains 13 residues. J lost 9 bases, V lost 4 bases, and 11 bases had no gene match. CDR1 is GTSNPN and CDR2 is SVGIG in the germline V gene (reference sequence). The DNA for the CDR3 is TGTGCCTGGACTATGGACTCCCAGGGGGCCCAGTACTTC. Protein: CAWTMDSQGAQYF.

The chain uses TRBV14 and TRBJ2-7; no definite D call. Per germline, CDR1 SGHDN and CDR2 FVKESK. The CDR3 extends over 12 amino acids. Trimming shortened V by 4 bases and J by 4 bases, and 8 bases separated the two germline ends. In DNA form, the CDR3 reads TGTGCCAGCAGCCTCCTCTCTTACGAGCAGTACTTC. Its translation: CASSLLSYEQYF.

The J gene is TRBJ2-7, the V gene TRBV5-1, with 9 bases that match TRBD2. This CDR3 is built from 13 residues. Per germline, CDR1 SGHRS and CDR2 YFSETQ. The trim removed 2 bases at V and 4 bases at J, leaving 1 base unmatched. The CDR3 loop reads CASSFLAGYEQYF. The DNA of the CDR3 is TGCGCCAGCAGCTTCCTAGCGGGGTACGAGCAGTACTTC.